This T cell receptor (beta chain) originates from a study of cytomegalovirus exposure and HLA in healthy donors. A multiplex PCR was run with 60 Vbeta primers and 13 Jbeta primers. Measured with immunoSEQ multiplex PCR; TCRdb has only the in-frame clones, and not every one. Of about 130,000 clones detected, around four fifths appear once; the ten largest clones hold approximately 3%. This CDR3 has 15 residues. The germline CDR1 and CDR2 sequences are SGHNT and YYREEE (reference sequence). The V and J ends lost 0 bases and 7 bases respectively, with 11 bases between them. This receptor was obtained from a boy between 2 and 10 years old in good health and CMV-seronegative. The specimen was PBMCs. The genes are TRBV5-4 and TRBJ1-6; D gene ambiguous. The CDR3 spells CASSLAGSRNSPLHF. CDR3 nucleotides: TGTGCCAGCAGCTTGGCGGGGAGTCGGAATTCACCCCTCCACTTT. Drawing the rest from reference TRBV5-4 and TRBJ1-6, the complete variable domain is ETGVTQSPTHLIKTRGQQVTLRCSSQSGHNTVSWYQQALGQGPQFIFQYYREEENGRGNFPPRFSGLQFPNYSSELNVNALELDDSALYLCASSLAGSRNSPLHFGNGTRLTVT.